The rows below give T cell receptor beta chains drawn from one sample of a study of memory CD4+ T cells and cytomegalovirus serostatus. Only in-frame clones appear in the TCRdb table, and some are missing; sequencing was by immunoSEQ multiplex PCR. The table includes over 35,000 clones, approximately 78% detected once. What was sequenced was memory CD4+ T cells from blood. The receptors here all came from an adult in good health and CMV-seronegative. The CDR3 runs from the conserved cysteine through the conserved F or W. Fields, in order: J gene, V gene, D gene, clone size, CDR3 protein, CDR3 DNA. The D gene is left open where the match is weak. Expanded clones are given a class, and other clones once, few, many or no size at all.

j_gene: TRBJ1-2
v_gene: TRBV28
d_gene: -
abundance: -
CDR3aa: CASSLSDGYGYTF
CDR3nt: TGTGCCAGCAGTTTATCGGACGGTTATGGCTACACCTTC

j_gene: TRBJ1-2
v_gene: TRBV6-1
d_gene: -
abundance: few
CDR3aa: CASSRQTDYGYTF
CDR3nt: TGTGCCAGCAGTCGACAGACAGACTATGGCTACACCTTC

j_gene: TRBJ1-6
v_gene: TRBV28
d_gene: -
abundance: -
CDR3aa: CASRPTGTERSPLHF
CDR3nt: TGTGCCAGCAGACCCACCGGGACCGAGAGGTCACCCCTCCACTTT

j_gene: TRBJ1-4
v_gene: TRBV7-2
d_gene: TRBD1
abundance: few
CDR3aa: CASSRTGAGEKLFF
CDR3nt: TGTGCCAGCAGCCGGACAGGGGCGGGGGAAAAACTGTTTTTT

j_gene: TRBJ1-2
v_gene: TRBV30
d_gene: -
abundance: few
CDR3aa: CAWSVGAVGYTF
CDR3nt: TGTGCCTGGAGTGTAGGAGCTGTTGGCTACACCTTC

j_gene: TRBJ1-6
v_gene: TRBV7-3
d_gene: -
abundance: -
CDR3aa: CASSFSPQRNSPLHF
CDR3nt: TGTGCCAGCAGCTTTAGTCCACAAAGAAATTCACCCCTCCACTTT

j_gene: TRBJ2-1
v_gene: TRBV7-8
d_gene: TRBD2
abundance: -
CDR3aa: CASSLQTSGAYNEQFF
CDR3nt: TGTGCCAGCAGCTTGCAGACTAGCGGGGCCTACAATGAGCAGTTCTTC

j_gene: TRBJ2-1
v_gene: TRBV2
d_gene: TRBD1
abundance: -
CDR3aa: CASRWTGGGNEQFF
CDR3nt: TGTGCCAGCAGATGGACAGGGGGCGGGAATGAGCAGTTCTTC

j_gene: TRBJ1-2
v_gene: TRBV5-1
d_gene: -
abundance: -
CDR3aa: CASSSRPGASVQLYGYTF
CDR3nt: TGCGCCAGCAGCTCCCGGCCAGGGGCTTCGGTCCAGCTATATGGCTACACCTTC

j_gene: TRBJ1-1
v_gene: TRBV18
d_gene: -
abundance: -
CDR3aa: CASSPSIKNTEAFF
CDR3nt: TGTGCCAGCTCACCCTCAATAAAGAACACTGAAGCTTTCTTT

j_gene: TRBJ1-5
v_gene: TRBV15
d_gene: -
abundance: -
CDR3aa: CATSKGVGGQGSQPQHF
CDR3nt: TGTGCCACCAGCAAAGGAGTCGGGGGGCAGGGTAGTCAGCCCCAGCATTTT

j_gene: TRBJ1-2
v_gene: TRBV28
d_gene: -
abundance: -
CDR3aa: CASSSFAYGYTF
CDR3nt: TGTGCCAGCAGTAGCTTCGCCTATGGCTACACCTTC

j_gene: TRBJ1-6
v_gene: TRBV5-5
d_gene: -
abundance: -
CDR3aa: CASSLGTDNSPLHF
CDR3nt: TGTGCCAGCAGCTTGGGGACCGATAATTCACCCCTCCACTTT

j_gene: TRBJ1-5
v_gene: TRBV7-2
d_gene: -
abundance: few
CDR3aa: CASSLARGRINQPQHF
CDR3nt: TGTGCCAGCAGCTTAGCGCGGGGGCGTATCAATCAGCCCCAGCATTTT

j_gene: TRBJ2-1
v_gene: TRBV28
d_gene: -
abundance: -
CDR3aa: CASSFPGATYNEQFF
CDR3nt: TGTGCCAGCAGTTTCCCCGGGGCCACCTACAATGAGCAGTTCTTC

j_gene: TRBJ1-4
v_gene: TRBV7-2
d_gene: -
abundance: -
CDR3aa: CASSPNRGLNEKLFF
CDR3nt: TGTGCCAGCAGCCCGAACCGGGGTTTAAATGAAAAACTGTTTTTT

j_gene: TRBJ1-6
v_gene: TRBV7-3
d_gene: -
abundance: -
CDR3aa: CASSWGAANSPLHF
CDR3nt: TGTGCCAGCAGCTGGGGGGCCGCTAATTCACCCCTCCACTTT

j_gene: TRBJ1-1
v_gene: TRBV10-3
d_gene: -
abundance: -
CDR3aa: CAISEAPSLGGFMGTPSADTEAFF
CDR3nt: TGTGCCATCAGTGAGGCCCCCTCCCTGGGGGGATTTATGGGGACACCTTCGGCGGACACTGAAGCTTTCTTT

j_gene: TRBJ1-2
v_gene: TRBV30
d_gene: -
abundance: -
CDR3aa: CAWDFGLNYGYTF
CDR3nt: TGTGCCTGGGATTTTGGGCTGAACTATGGCTACACCTTC

j_gene: TRBJ2-6
v_gene: TRBV14
d_gene: -
abundance: few
CDR3aa: CASSQLDNSGANVLTF
CDR3nt: TGTGCCAGCAGCCAGCTGGACAACTCTGGGGCCAACGTCCTGACTTTC

j_gene: TRBJ2-7
v_gene: TRBV5-5
d_gene: -
abundance: -
CDR3aa: CASSLDRTIGQQYF
CDR3nt: TGTGCCAGCAGCTTGGACAGGACAATAGGGCAGCAGTACTTC

j_gene: TRBJ1-1
v_gene: TRBV19
d_gene: -
abundance: -
CDR3aa: CASCRPNTEAFF
CDR3nt: TGTGCCAGTTGCCGCCCGAACACTGAAGCTTTCTTT

j_gene: TRBJ2-7
v_gene: TRBV7-2
d_gene: -
abundance: -
CDR3aa: CASSGTGRRNEQYF
CDR3nt: TGTGCCAGCAGCGGTACAGGGAGGCGGAACGAGCAGTACTTC

j_gene: TRBJ2-5
v_gene: TRBV11-2
d_gene: -
abundance: -
CDR3aa: CASSLVGGDSETQYF
CDR3nt: TGTGCCAGCAGCTTAGTTGGCGGGGATTCGGAGACCCAGTACTTC

j_gene: TRBJ1-3
v_gene: TRBV10-3
d_gene: -
abundance: few
CDR3aa: CAIKSYSGNTIYF
CDR3nt: TGTGCCATCAAATCTTACTCTGGAAACACCATATATTTT

j_gene: TRBJ2-7
v_gene: TRBV28
d_gene: TRBD1
abundance: -
CDR3aa: CASVRDRGEYEQYF
CDR3nt: TGTGCCAGCGTTCGGGACAGGGGAGAGTACGAGCAGTACTTC

j_gene: TRBJ2-7
v_gene: TRBV30
d_gene: -
abundance: few
CDR3aa: CAWSIPGLRQALEQYF
CDR3nt: TGTGCCTGGAGTATCCCGGGATTGCGCCAGGCCCTCGAGCAGTACTTC

j_gene: TRBJ2-7
v_gene: TRBV5-4
d_gene: -
abundance: once
CDR3aa: CASSFSGAYEQYF
CDR3nt: TGTGCCAGCAGCTTCTCCGGGGCGTACGAGCAGTACTTC

j_gene: TRBJ1-6
v_gene: TRBV19
d_gene: -
abundance: once
CDR3aa: CASRDNSPLHF
CDR3nt: TGTGCCAGTAGGGATAATTCACCCCTCCACTTT

j_gene: TRBJ1-5
v_gene: TRBV6-6
d_gene: -
abundance: -
CDR3aa: CASSGRVVSQPQHF
CDR3nt: TGTGCCAGCAGTGGCAGGGTAGTCAGTCAGCCCCAGCATTTT

j_gene: TRBJ2-3
v_gene: TRBV7-9
d_gene: TRBD1
abundance: medium-sized
CDR3aa: CASSPWGQVVDTQYF
CDR3nt: TGTGCCAGCAGCCCCTGGGGACAGGTCGTCGATACGCAGTATTTT

j_gene: TRBJ2-1
v_gene: TRBV30
d_gene: TRBD1
abundance: -
CDR3aa: CAWSEGQYRTHEQFF
CDR3nt: TGTGCCTGGAGTGAGGGACAGTATCGTACGCATGAGCAGTTCTTC

j_gene: TRBJ2-1
v_gene: TRBV19
d_gene: -
abundance: -
CDR3aa: CASDGRCSYNEQFF
CDR3nt: TGTGCCAGTGACGGAAGATGCTCCTACAATGAGCAGTTCTTC

j_gene: TRBJ2-4
v_gene: TRBV28
d_gene: TRBD2
abundance: -
CDR3aa: CASRSGAASGGPDHYF
CDR3nt: TGTGCCAGCAGGTCGGGGGCGGCTAGCGGGGGGCCGGACCATTACTTC

j_gene: TRBJ1-1
v_gene: TRBV5-1
d_gene: TRBD1
abundance: -
CDR3aa: CASSRSRGLDTEAFF
CDR3nt: TGCGCCAGCAGCCGGAGCAGGGGGCTGGACACTGAAGCTTTCTTT

j_gene: TRBJ2-7
v_gene: TRBV6-6
d_gene: -
abundance: -
CDR3aa: CASREGRGGDYEQYF
CDR3nt: TGTGCCAGCAGGGAGGGGAGAGGGGGTGACTACGAGCAGTACTTC

j_gene: TRBJ2-3
v_gene: TRBV19
d_gene: TRBD1
abundance: -
CDR3aa: CASSNRDRGTDTQYF
CDR3nt: TGTGCCAGTAGTAACCGGGACAGGGGCACAGATACGCAGTATTTT

j_gene: TRBJ2-2
v_gene: TRBV11-2
d_gene: -
abundance: -
CDR3aa: CASSLGGFFTGELFF
CDR3nt: TGTGCCAGCAGCTTAGGGGGCTTCTTCACCGGGGAGCTGTTTTTT

j_gene: TRBJ2-2
v_gene: TRBV4-3
d_gene: -
abundance: -
CDR3aa: CASSPTGTANTGELFF
CDR3nt: TGCGCCAGCAGCCCAACAGGGACCGCGAACACCGGGGAGCTGTTTTTT

j_gene: TRBJ2-7
v_gene: TRBV6-1
d_gene: -
abundance: -
CDR3aa: CASTPFGPSPGEQYF
CDR3nt: TGTGCCAGCACCCCATTTGGACCCTCCCCCGGCGAGCAGTACTTC

j_gene: TRBJ2-4
v_gene: TRBV18
d_gene: -
abundance: -
CDR3aa: CASSPPGHENIQYF
CDR3nt: TGTGCCAGCTCACCACCGGGACACGAAAACATTCAGTACTTC

j_gene: TRBJ1-5
v_gene: TRBV19
d_gene: -
abundance: -
CDR3aa: CASSIAASNQPQHF
CDR3nt: TGTGCCAGTAGTATAGCGGCTAGCAATCAGCCCCAGCATTTT

j_gene: TRBJ1-2
v_gene: TRBV18
d_gene: -
abundance: -
CDR3aa: CASSPSADLYGYTF
CDR3nt: TGTGCCAGCTCACCCTCGGCGGACCTATATGGCTACACCTTC

j_gene: TRBJ1-3
v_gene: TRBV7-2
d_gene: TRBD1
abundance: -
CDR3aa: CASSPRRGGNTIYF
CDR3nt: TGTGCCAGCAGTCCCCGCAGGGGGGGAAACACCATATATTTT

j_gene: TRBJ1-2
v_gene: TRBV11-2
d_gene: TRBD1
abundance: -
CDR3aa: CASSLLRTGGYGYTF
CDR3nt: TGTGCCAGCAGCTTATTACGGACAGGGGGCTATGGCTACACCTTC

j_gene: TRBJ1-4
v_gene: TRBV18
d_gene: -
abundance: -
CDR3aa: CASSPLGADEKLFF
CDR3nt: TGTGCCAGCTCACCTCTAGGGGCGGATGAAAAACTGTTTTTT

j_gene: TRBJ2-7
v_gene: TRBV11-2
d_gene: TRBD1
abundance: once
CDR3aa: CASSSPGQSTYEQYF
CDR3nt: TGTGCCAGCAGCTCTCCGGGACAGTCAACCTACGAGCAGTACTTC

j_gene: TRBJ1-2
v_gene: TRBV7-2
d_gene: TRBD1
abundance: -
CDR3aa: CASSISTGENYGYTF
CDR3nt: TGTGCCAGCAGCATATCGACAGGGGAGAACTATGGCTACACCTTC

j_gene: TRBJ2-1
v_gene: TRBV29-1
d_gene: TRBD2
abundance: -
CDR3aa: CSVPAGLTSGVRYEQFF
CDR3nt: TGCAGCGTTCCGGCCGGTTTGACTAGCGGGGTGAGGTATGAGCAGTTCTTC